The present T cell receptor (beta chain) was sequenced within a study of cytomegalovirus exposure and HLA in healthy donors. The PCR had 60 Vbeta and 13 Jbeta primers. Generated by immunoSEQ multiplex PCR, the TCRdb table keeps only in-frame clones and is missing some. Altogether over 150,000 clones are present, 84% being singletons, with the ten largest covering 4% to 6%. Comments on this clone: Antigen unknown.

Study-level results: An analysis done earlier found most TCR beta V segments productive about 90% or about 30% of the time.

The sequencing sample was made of PBMCs. The receptor comes from a man aged 18 to 35 in good health and CMV-seronegative.

In DNA, the CDR3 is TGTGCCAGCAGCCTGCGTATCAATGGCTACACCTTC. This sequence encodes CASSLRINGYTF. The rearrangement uses TRBV7-9 and TRBJ1-2; D gene uncertain. This CDR3 region has 12 residues. Trimming cost V 5 bases and J 6 bases, with 10 bases left between them. The germline V gene encodes CDR1 SEHNR and CDR2 FQNEAQ (reference sequence).